This T cell receptor (beta chain) was retrieved from a study of Tregs in tolerant kidney transplant recipients. Study summary: CD4+CD25+CD127- cells came from approximately three-day belatacept mixed lymphocyte reactions, some with 5-day graft donor restimulation.

The CDR3 consists of 13 residues. The germline CDR1 and CDR2 sequences are MNHEY and SVGAGI. The V end lost 7 bases, the J end lost 3 bases, and 13 bases lay between the germline ends. In regard to this clone: What it binds is not known.

The data were produced by immunoSEQ multiplex PCR, yet TCRdb's version contains in-frame clones alone and is incomplete. This repertoire shows 9,500 to 12,000 clones, around nine tenths found once; its top ten account for about 6%. This receptor was taken from a human patient who received a combined kidney and bone marrow transplant. The rearrangement joins TRBV6-5 to TRBJ2-7; D unresolved. The sequenced sample was Tregs from blood cultured with allogeneic cells, obtained before the transplant. This CDR3 is CASKQTWGYEQYF. Written as DNA, the CDR3 is TGTGCCAGCAAACAGACTTGGGGCTACGAGCAGTACTTC.